This T cell receptor (beta chain) was identified during a study of blood T cells in healthy people across ages. This CDR3 comprises 15 residues. The germline V gene has CDR1 SNHLY and CDR2 FYNNEI. J lost 5 bases, V lost 2 bases, and 5 bases had no gene match. Isolated PBMCs totaled at least 6 million in each sample. Study-level findings and limits: PBMCs went unsorted, and a conclusive naive versus antigen-experienced comparison was therefore prevented. Per million T cells, TCR beta diversity dropped about linearly as age rose.

As regards this clonotype: Its antigen is undetermined.

A second PCR of 7 to 11 cycles used a sample-barcoded 5' primer and a J-beta primer mix. TCRdb reprocessed the 5' RACE reads via MiXCR and lists one record per CDR3 protein. The sample gives some 690,000 distinct CDR3 sequences, around a fifth of which show up once; roughly 22% is in the top ten. The chain employs TRBV2 and TRBJ2-5; 10 nucleotides agree with TRBD2. Source material: blood. The receptor's source is a man in his 70s in good health. The CDR3 protein is CASSEPLAGLETQYF. The CDR3 nucleotides read TGTGCCAGCAGTGAACCACTAGCGGGGCTTGAGACCCAGTACTTC.